This entry features one TCR beta chain sequence. What it binds is unknown. This CDR3 has 14 residues. J lost 2 bases, V lost 6 bases, and 6 bases had no gene match. Germline V gene sequence: CDR1 MNHNS, CDR2 SASEGT. The data are from a study of shared clonotypes between healthy human individuals. General study results and limits: Shared clonotypes across all four donors exceeded non-shared ones in generation probability.

Every immunoSEQ plate was one replicate of a subset's evenly spread DNA. Sequenced by immunoSEQ multiplex PCR; TCRdb stores in-frame clones only, minus some. The data contain a few hundred thousand clones, 97% of them seen just once; the ten biggest clones take up less than 0.065%. The chain employs TRBV6-1 and TRBJ2-7; TRBD2 matches 8 bases. This TCR was sampled from a woman aged 25 to 39 in good health. The source material was naive CD4+ T cells sorted from blood. Subset defined: CD45RA+ positively selected. In DNA, the CDR3 is TGTGCCAGCAGCCGAGCGGGAGAGACCTACGAGCAGTACTTC. Protein sequence: CASSRAGETYEQYF.